Each of the 21 T cell receptor beta chains below was sequenced from the same sample in a study of shared clonotypes between healthy human individuals. The table came from immunoSEQ multiplex PCR; TCRdb's copy has only in-frame clones and leaves some out. The sample yields around 370,000 clones, about 96% seen once. Sequencing used memory CD8+ T cells sorted from blood. Stated subset: CD45RO+ cells pooled with CCR7-negative TemRA cells. The receptors derive from a man aged 25-45 years in good health.

This chain connects TRBV30 to TRBJ2-1; TRBD2 matches 12 bases. The CDR3 contains 18 residues. V trimming: 4 bases; J trimming: 0 bases; junction bases outside the gene matches: 10. CDR1 is GTSNPN, CDR2 SVGIG, per germline (reference sequence). CDR3 loop: CAWNLPLAGGPSYNEQFF. CDR3 nucleotide sequence: TGTGCCTGGAACCTACCGCTAGCGGGAGGGCCCTCCTACAATGAGCAGTTCTTC. Combining the CDR3 with reference TRBV30 and TRBJ2-1 gives the whole variable domain SQTIHQWPATLVQPVGSPLSLECTVEGTSNPNLYWYRQAAGRGLQLLFYSVGIGQISSEVPQNLSASRPQDRQFILSSKKLLLSDSGFYLCAWNLPLAGGPSYNEQFFGPGTRLTVL.

The DNA for the CDR3 is TGTGCCAGCAGGGCTAAACCGGGACAGGAGGTGGCCGGGGAGCTGTTTTTT. This sequence encodes CASRAKPGQEVAGELFF. V gene TRBV7-9 combines with J gene TRBJ2-2, with TRBD1 identical over 8 bases. The V gene end was trimmed by 6 bases and the J gene end by 6 bases; junction bases not matched to a gene: 15. CDR3 length: 17 residues. Germline V gene sequence: CDR1 SEHNR, CDR2 FQNEAQ (reference sequence).

The J gene is TRBJ2-3, the V gene TRBV10-3; no firm D call. This CDR3 has 15 amino acids. In germline, CDR1 is ENHRY, CDR2 SYGVKD. V shed 2 bases and J shed 0 bases, with 9 bases lying between them. CDR3 protein: CAISEARSSTDTQYF. DNA of the CDR3: TGTGCCATCAGTGAGGCCCGTTCTAGCACAGATACGCAGTATTTT.

This clone was observed a single time. The V call is TRBV19, the J call TRBJ2-3, with 12 bases identical to TRBD2. The CDR3 is 17 amino acids. V shed 0 bases, J shed 5 bases, and the junction held 6 bases outside the gene matches. The V gene's germline CDR1 is LNHDA and CDR2 SQIVND (reference sequence). CDR3 sequence reads: CASSIDRTSGKGDTQYF. CDR3 nucleotides: TGTGCCAGTAGTATAGATCGGACTAGCGGGAAGGGAGATACGCAGTATTTT.

The V call is TRBV7-2, the J call TRBJ2-7; TRBD1 is a possible D gene (5 bases). Germline loops: CDR1 SGHTA, CDR2 FQGNSA. V lost 2 bases and J lost 2, with 7 bases in between. The length of the CDR3 is 13 residues. CDR3 loop: CASSLKTAYEQYF. CDR3 DNA: TGTGCCAGCAGCTTAAAGACAGCCTACGAGCAGTACTTC.

This clone occurred a few times. V usage is TRBV5-1 and J usage is TRBJ1-5; D possibly corresponds to TRBD1 (5 bases). The CDR3 spans 15 residues. From germline, CDR1 is SGHRS and CDR2 YFSETQ. V gave up 3 bases and J gave up 0 bases, with 10 bases separating them. The CDR3 nucleotides are TGCGCCAGCAGCTGGGACGGCCATAGCAATCAGCCCCAGCATTTT. Translated, it gives CASSWDGHSNQPQHF. Filled out from reference TRBV5-1 and TRBJ1-5, the complete variable domain reads KAGVTQTPRYLIKTRGQQVTLSCSPISGHRSVSWYQQTPGQGLQFLFEYFSETQRNKGNFPGRFSGRQFSNSRSEMNVSTLELGDSALYLCASSWDGHSNQPQHFGDGTRLSIL.

The chain has TRBV6-5 and TRBJ1-2; TRBD1 matches 7 bases. V dropped 2 bases and J dropped 4; count of bases not matched to a gene: 7. Germline V gives CDR1 MNHEY, CDR2 SVGAGI. This CDR3 spans 15 amino acids. The CDR3 DNA follows: TGTGCCAGCAGTTACGCGACCAGGGGGTCCTATGGCTACACCTTC. This sequence encodes CASSYATRGSYGYTF.

The genes are TRBV28 and TRBJ2-1, with D possibly matching TRBD2 (5 bases). The CDR3 contains 15 residues. Looked up from germline, CDR1 is MDHEN and CDR2 is SYDVKM. V lost 1 base and J lost 4, with 11 bases in between. CDR3 DNA: TGTGCCAGCAGTTTATTGCTAGCCCCTTACAATGAGCAGTTCTTC. Translated, it gives CASSLLLAPYNEQFF.

The V call is TRBV30, the J call TRBJ2-7; 11 positions agree with TRBD2. Looked up from germline, CDR1 is GTSNPN and CDR2 is SVGIG (reference sequence). V shed 3 bases, J shed 7 bases, and the junction held 2 bases outside the gene matches. The CDR3 sequence is 12 residues long. CDR3 in DNA: TGTGCCTGGAGGAGACTAGCGGGAGAGCAGTACTTC. Protein product: CAWRRLAGEQYF.

The chain recombines TRBV6-5 with TRBJ2-1; TRBD2 agrees at 8 bases. Germline CDR1 MNHEY, CDR2 SVGAGI. V shed 4 bases, J shed 6 bases, and the junction held 5 bases outside the gene matches. This CDR3 has 14 amino acids. CDR3 nucleotides: TGTGCCAGCAGTTTGGGCGGGAGGACCAATGAGCAGTTCTTC. The encoded protein is CASSLGGRTNEQFF.

V and J are TRBV11-2 and TRBJ2-7; TRBD1 matches at 8 bases. V trimming: 3 bases; J trimming: 3 bases; junction bases outside the gene matches: 4. This CDR3 region has 14 residues. Germline values: CDR1 SGHAT, CDR2 FQNNGV. CDR3 bases: TGTGCCAGCAGCTTCGGAGGGACAGGCTACGAGCAGTACTTC. Translated: CASSFGGTGYEQYF. The entire variable domain, with the rest obtained from reference TRBV11-2 and TRBJ2-7, is as follows: EAGVAQSPRYKIIEKRQSVAFWCNPISGHATLYWYQQILGQGPKLLIQFQNNGVVDDSQLPKDRFSAERLKGVDSTLKIQPAKLEDSAVYLCASSFGGTGYEQYFGPGTRLTVT.

The V and J genes are TRBV7-6 and TRBJ2-7; weak D call: TRBD2 (6 bases). The germline V and J ends were trimmed by 4 bases and 2 bases, with 15 bases remaining between them. This CDR3 is 15 amino acids long. Germline CDR1 is SGHVS and CDR2 is FNYEAQ. The CDR3 coding sequence is TGTGCCAGCAGCTCGGGGTTCGGGAGCACCTACGAGCAGTACTTC. Protein product: CASSSGFGSTYEQYF.

The J gene is TRBJ2-7, the V gene TRBV13; TRBD2 matches at 9 bases. The CDR3 loop spans 14 amino acids. V lost 4 bases, J lost 6 bases, and 7 bases stayed unmatched. Germline CDR1 reads PRHDT; CDR2 reads FYEKMQ (reference sequence). The CDR3 is CASSSGTSPSEQYF. CDR3 bases: TGTGCCAGCAGCTCGGGGACTAGCCCCTCCGAGCAGTACTTC.

J is TRBJ2-3 and V is TRBV27; D might be TRBD1 (6 bases). CDR1 MNHEY and CDR2 SMNVEV come from the germline V gene (reference sequence). The V gene lost 6 bases and the J gene lost 6 bases, with 16 bases spanning the gap. This CDR3 comprises 14 residues. In DNA, the CDR3 is TGTGCCAGCAGAGGGAAGGGACAACCCGATACGCAGTATTTT. Amino acid sequence: CASRGKGQPDTQYF.

The CDR3 loop is CASSGGYEQYF. CDR3 in DNA: TGTGCCAGCAGCGGGGGCTACGAGCAGTACTTC. The J gene is TRBJ2-7, the V gene TRBV5-6; D is perhaps TRBD1 or TRBD2 (5 bases each). Germline values: CDR1 SGHDT, CDR2 YYEEEE. V lost 4 bases and J 3 bases, leaving 5 bases between the germline ends. The CDR3 runs to 11 residues.

The chain combines TRBV5-6 with TRBJ1-1; D uncertain. Trimming removed 4 bases at V and 2 bases at J, with 3 bases between. Germline V gene sequence: CDR1 SGHDT, CDR2 YYEEEE. There are 11 residues in the CDR3. The CDR3: CASSVNTEAFF. CDR3 nucleotides: TGTGCCAGCAGCGTTAACACTGAAGCTTTCTTT.

In its sample, this clone was seen once. The chain joins TRBV18 to TRBJ2-7; D perhaps matches TRBD1 (5 bases). Trimming stripped 3 bases from V and 3 bases from J, with 9 bases between. The germline CDR1 and CDR2 sequences are KGHSH and LQKENI. The CDR3 length is 13 residues. CDR3 nucleotide sequence: TGTGCCAGCTCACCTTACAGGTACTACGAGCAGTACTTC. Translation gives CASSPYRYYEQYF.

This clone was seen just once. The chain carries TRBV5-1 and TRBJ2-7; TRBD2 agrees at 14 bases. There are 15 residues in the CDR3. The V segment lost 4 bases and the J segment 6 bases; nucleotides outside the gene matches: 6. CDR1 SGHRS and CDR2 YFSETQ come from the germline V gene. The CDR3 protein is CASSPTSGRVTEQYF. For the CDR3, the DNA is TGCGCCAGCAGCCCGACTAGCGGGAGGGTAACCGAGCAGTACTTC. Combining the CDR3 with reference TRBV5-1 and TRBJ2-7 gives the whole variable domain KAGVTQTPRYLIKTRGQQVTLSCSPISGHRSVSWYQQTPGQGLQFLFEYFSETQRNKGNFPGRFSGRQFSNSRSEMNVSTLELGDSALYLCASSPTSGRVTEQYFGPGTRLTVT.

The chain employs TRBV5-6 and TRBJ2-7, with TRBD2 matching 8 bases. Unmatched junction bases numbered 6, after V lost 2 bases and J lost 2 bases. This CDR3 contains 15 residues. Germline V gene lookup returns CDR1 SGHDT and CDR2 YYEEEE. DNA for the CDR3: TGTGCCAGCAGCTTTCTCGCGGGAGGCCCCTACGAGCAGTACTTC. This gives the protein CASSFLAGGPYEQYF.

CDR3 in amino acids: CAIDGGNEQFF. CDR3 sequence (DNA): TGCGCCATCGACGGGGGCAATGAGCAGTTCTTC. This chain joins TRBV10-1 and TRBJ2-1, with D possibly matching TRBD2 (6 bases). Germline V lookup: CDR1 WNHNN, CDR2 SYGVQD (reference sequence). The CDR3 consists of 11 residues. Between the trimmed V and J ends, which lost 10 bases and 6 bases, there was a span of 10 bases.

The DNA for the CDR3 is TGTGCCAGCTCACGCCTTCTGGTCCCTTTTAAGGAAAAACTGTTTTTT. This gives the protein CASSRLLVPFKEKLFF. The chain links TRBV18 to TRBJ1-4; D is unresolved. The CDR3 extends over 16 amino acids. Per the germline V gene, CDR1 is KGHSH and CDR2 is LQKENI. V was cut by 4 bases and J by 8 bases, with 20 bases left in between.